This is a list of T cell receptor beta chains from one sample in a study of regulatory T cells in long-lasting Graves disease. TCRdb independently ran MiXCR on the multiplex PCR reads; one entry per CDR3 protein. The sample lists under 450,000 distinct CDR3 sequences, 23% occurring once. The material was peripheral blood mononuclear cells (PBMCs), obtained when the disease was refractory, from a patient treated with antithyroid drugs. The origin of the receptors is a middle-aged woman with Graves disease. Both conserved end residues are part of each CDR3. Each record gives: CDR3 protein, CDR3 DNA, V gene, J gene, clone size, D gene. A D gene is named only where the DNA matches it firmly. Clone size, where shown, is once, few, many, or a class for clones that have expanded.

CDR3 protein: CASSLMSWGDAFF
CDR3 DNA: TGTGCCAGCAGCTTAATGAGTTGGGGCGACGCTTTCTTT
V gene: TRBV7-9
J gene: TRBJ1-1
clone size: few
D gene: -

CDR3 protein: CASSYSPSGTYEQYF
CDR3 DNA: TGTGCCAGCAGTTACTCGCCTAGCGGAACCTACGAGCAGTACTTC
V gene: TRBV6-2/TRBV6-3
J gene: TRBJ2-7
clone size: -
D gene: TRBD2

CDR3 protein: CASSVGGTGGRGYTF
CDR3 DNA: TGTGCCAGCAGCGTAGGAGGGACAGGGGGCCGTGGCTACACCTTC
V gene: TRBV9
J gene: TRBJ1-2
clone size: many
D gene: TRBD1

CDR3 protein: CASRSTGTGQPQHF
CDR3 DNA: TGTGCCAGCAGGTCTACAGGGACGGGGCAGCCCCAGCATTTT
V gene: TRBV2
J gene: TRBJ1-5
clone size: many
D gene: -

CDR3 protein: CASSLARGRGLHEQYF
CDR3 DNA: TGTGCCAGCAGTTTAGCGCGCGGGCGGGGGCTCCACGAGCAGTACTTC
V gene: TRBV12-3/TRBV12-4
J gene: TRBJ2-7
clone size: -
D gene: -

CDR3 protein: CASSQTSGIGGPYF
CDR3 DNA: TGTGCCAGCAGTCAAACTAGCGGGATTGGGGGGCCGTATTTT
V gene: TRBV28
J gene: TRBJ2-3
clone size: few
D gene: TRBD2

CDR3 protein: CASSVELGLITGELFF
CDR3 DNA: TGTGCCAGCAGCGTAGAGTTGGGGTTAATAACCGGGGAGCTGTTTTTT
V gene: TRBV9
J gene: TRBJ2-2
clone size: -
D gene: -

CDR3 protein: CASSFNRGTNTGELFF
CDR3 DNA: TGCGCCAGCAGCTTCAACAGGGGAACGAACACCGGGGAGCTGTTTTTT
V gene: TRBV5-1
J gene: TRBJ2-2
clone size: -
D gene: TRBD1

CDR3 protein: CASSLSQGVSGNTIYF
CDR3 DNA: TGCGCCAGCAGCTTGTCCCAGGGAGTCTCTGGAAACACCATATATTTT
V gene: TRBV5-1
J gene: TRBJ1-3
clone size: -
D gene: -

CDR3 protein: CASSTGTGGGYTF
CDR3 DNA: TGCGCCAGCAGCACTGGAACAGGAGGCGGCTACACCTTC
V gene: TRBV10-2
J gene: TRBJ1-2
clone size: few
D gene: -

CDR3 protein: CASSGGQRRQYF
CDR3 DNA: TGTGCCAGCAGTGGGGGACAAAGGCGGCAGTACTTC
V gene: TRBV6-2/TRBV6-3
J gene: TRBJ2-7
clone size: -
D gene: -

CDR3 protein: CSASGLRSNEQFF
CDR3 DNA: TGCAGCGCATCAGGACTACGGTCCAATGAGCAGTTCTTC
V gene: TRBV29-1
J gene: TRBJ2-1
clone size: -
D gene: -

CDR3 protein: CASTHRGPNGYTF
CDR3 DNA: TGTGCCAGCACTCACAGGGGGCCCAATGGCTACACCTTC
V gene: TRBV28
J gene: TRBJ1-2
clone size: many
D gene: TRBD1

CDR3 protein: CASSRLAGGSDEQFF
CDR3 DNA: TGTGCCAGCAGTAGACTAGCGGGAGGTAGCGATGAGCAGTTCTTC
V gene: TRBV12-3/TRBV12-4
J gene: TRBJ2-1
clone size: few
D gene: TRBD2

CDR3 protein: CASSWTGENSPLHF
CDR3 DNA: TGTGCCAGCAGCTGGACAGGGGAGAATTCACCCCTCCACTTT
V gene: TRBV28
J gene: TRBJ1-6
clone size: many
D gene: TRBD1

CDR3 protein: CAWCRDLSYEQYF
CDR3 DNA: TGTGCCTGGTGCAGGGACCTCTCCTACGAGCAGTACTTC
V gene: TRBV30
J gene: TRBJ2-7
clone size: -
D gene: -

CDR3 protein: CASTRRGQPQHF
CDR3 DNA: TGTGCCAGCACCCGACGGGGACAGCCCCAGCATTTT
V gene: TRBV28
J gene: TRBJ1-5
clone size: many
D gene: -

CDR3 protein: CASSYLRVGSSYEQYF
CDR3 DNA: TGTGCCAGCAGTTACCTCCGAGTCGGTAGCTCCTACGAGCAGTACTTC
V gene: TRBV6-2/TRBV6-3
J gene: TRBJ2-7
clone size: many
D gene: -

CDR3 protein: CASSLERAYEQYF
CDR3 DNA: TGTGCCAGCAGCTTAGAGAGAGCCTACGAGCAGTACTTC
V gene: TRBV7-8
J gene: TRBJ2-7
clone size: -
D gene: -

CDR3 protein: CASSLSSGSVNSPLHF
CDR3 DNA: TGTGCCAGCAGTTTATCTTCCGGGTCGGTTAATTCACCCCTCCACTTT
V gene: TRBV27
J gene: TRBJ1-6
clone size: -
D gene: -

CDR3 protein: CASGDTYTEAFF
CDR3 DNA: TGTGCCAGCGGGGACACGTACACTGAAGCTTTCTTT
V gene: TRBV2
J gene: TRBJ1-1
clone size: many
D gene: -

CDR3 protein: CASRQGGDSPLHF
CDR3 DNA: TGCGCCAGCAGACAGGGTGGTGATTCACCCCTCCACTTT
V gene: TRBV5-1
J gene: TRBJ1-6
clone size: -
D gene: -

CDR3 protein: CASTLLYGLAGVTDTQYF
CDR3 DNA: TGTGCCAGCACCCTCCTTTACGGCCTAGCGGGAGTCACAGATACGCAGTATTTT
V gene: TRBV27
J gene: TRBJ2-3
clone size: -
D gene: TRBD2

CDR3 protein: CSARDPSGRAAYEQYF
CDR3 DNA: TGCAGTGCTAGAGATCCGAGCGGGAGGGCCGCTTACGAGCAGTACTTC
V gene: TRBV20-1
J gene: TRBJ2-7
clone size: many
D gene: TRBD2

CDR3 protein: CASSHIPSGQPQHF
CDR3 DNA: TGTGCCAGCAGTCACATTCCATCGGGGCAGCCCCAGCATTTT
V gene: TRBV27
J gene: TRBJ1-5
clone size: few
D gene: -

CDR3 protein: CSVLLAEETQYF
CDR3 DNA: TGCAGCGTCTTACTAGCGGAAGAGACCCAGTACTTC
V gene: TRBV29-1
J gene: TRBJ2-5
clone size: few
D gene: TRBD2